Listed here are 14 T cell receptor beta chains from one sample, sequenced in a study of CD8 T cells in ankylosing spondylitis (dated by TCRdb to 2017 to 2019). Broader findings and caveats from the paper: Blood from ankylosing spondylitis patients appeared to be characterized by a TCR beta motif composed of roughly eight highly homologous amino acid variants.

Preparation of the library involved 5' RACE. The sequencer listed for this sample is Illumina HiSeq 2500. The public reads were quality trimmed at Q25 with fastp and then assembled into clones with MiXCR by TCRdb, keeping productive beta chains. CDR3 protein sequences are deduplicated, and each keeps its most common genes and DNA. A total of a few hundred thousand distinct CDR3 sequences appear in this sample, around 19% of them only once. The ten top clones hold roughly 43% of the sample. No antigens are known for them. The sequencing sample was made of blood, either unsorted or a sorted T cell fraction (not recorded which). These receptors were taken from a male donor with ankylosing spondylitis.

The sample holds many counts of this clonotype. The chain uses TRBV4-1 and TRBJ1-1; D unresolved. This CDR3 region has 14 residues. Trimming cost V 1 base and J 0 bases, with 6 bases left between them. Per the germline V gene, CDR1 is MGHRA and CDR2 is YSYEKL. The CDR3 reads CASSQAGLNTEAFF. CDR3 DNA sequence: TGCGCCAGCAGCCAAGCAGGTTTGAACACTGAAGCTTTCTTT.

This clonotype was counted only a few times. The chain links TRBV4-3 to TRBJ2-1; 10 bases match TRBD2. Germline trimming cut 2 bases from V and 7 bases from J; bases unmatched to any gene: 5. The CDR3 sequence is 15 residues long. Per germline, CDR1 LGHNA and CDR2 YSLEER. CDR3 amino acids: CASSQPGTSANEQFF. CDR3 nucleotide sequence: TGCGCCAGCAGCCAACCCGGGACTAGCGCTAATGAGCAGTTCTTC.

A few counts support this clonotype. For the CDR3, the DNA is TGTGCCAGCAGCTTATTTCGGACAGGGGGGTTTGAAGCTTTCTTT. This encodes CASSLFRTGGFEAFF. V is TRBV7-2 and J is TRBJ1-1, with TRBD1 matching 10 bases. Losses at the gene ends were 2 bases for V and 7 bases for J; bases not matched to a gene: 7. From germline, CDR1 is SGHTA and CDR2 FQGNSA. The CDR3 runs 15 residues.

In this sample, this clonotype turned up many times. The V call is TRBV15, the J call TRBJ2-2, with TRBD2 matching over 10 bases. The CDR3 loop spans 17 amino acids. Germline V gene data show CDR1 as LNHNV and CDR2 as YYDKDF (reference sequence). Germline trimming cut 0 bases from V and 6 bases from J; bases unmatched to any gene: 7. The CDR3 DNA follows: TGTGCCACCAGCAGAGACCCCCTAGCGGGAGTCGCCGGGGAGCTGTTTTTT. Translated, it gives CATSRDPLAGVAGELFF.

The chain links TRBV6-1 to TRBJ2-2, with 13 bases lining up with TRBD2. This CDR3 comprises 16 residues. V gave up 5 bases and J gave up 2 bases; unmatched junction bases: 2. Germline V gene data show CDR1 as MNHNS and CDR2 as SASEGT. This CDR3 reads CASSRTSGRNTGELFF. The CDR3 region has the DNA TGTGCCAGCAGTAGGACTAGCGGGAGAAACACCGGGGAGCTGTTTTTT.

This clonotype was recorded a few times. The rearrangement uses TRBV18 and TRBJ2-3; 12 positions agree with TRBD1. This CDR3 contains 15 residues. CDR1 and CDR2 (germline): KGHSH, LQKENI. The V and J ends lost 2 bases and 6 bases, in that order; junction bases with no gene match: 3. CDR3 residues: CASSPSGTGGDTQYF. DNA of the CDR3: TGTGCCAGCTCACCATCTGGGACAGGGGGCGATACGCAGTATTTT.

This sequence joins TRBV5-1 and TRBJ2-5, with TRBD1 as a possible D gene (6 bases). The germline gives CDR1 SGHRS, CDR2 YFSETQ. The CDR3 has 15 amino acids. The V and J ends lost 4 bases and 5 bases respectively, with 18 bases between them. CDR3 in amino acids: CASSPEQGPLETQYF. In DNA form, the CDR3 reads TGCGCCAGCAGCCCCGAACAGGGCCCCCTGGAGACCCAGTACTTC.

This clonotype has just a few counts. The chain joins TRBV7-2 to TRBJ2-7, with 8 bases lining up with TRBD1. The CDR3 consists of 15 residues. The ends lost 4 bases at V and 0 bases at J; junction bases unmatched: 5. CDR1 is SGHTA, CDR2 FQGNSA, per germline. CDR3 nucleotide sequence: TGTGCCAGCAGCTATTACAGGGGGAGCTCCTACGAGCAGTACTTC. Its protein product is CASSYYRGSSYEQYF.

The J gene is TRBJ2-7, the V gene TRBV7-9, with 9 nucleotides matching TRBD1. Germline-derived CDR1 and CDR2 are SEHNR and FQNEAQ (reference sequence). This CDR3 spans 15 amino acids. V lost 1 base, J lost 5 bases, and 6 bases stayed unmatched. Here the CDR3 DNA reads TGTGCCAGCAGCTTAGTGGGACAGGGTCTTGACGAGCAGTACTTC. Translation gives CASSLVGQGLDEQYF.

This clonotype appeared a few times. V is TRBV10-2 and J is TRBJ1-5; D ambiguous. The length of the CDR3 is 13 residues. V was trimmed by 0 bases and J by 9 bases, leaving 9 bases between them. Per the germline V gene, CDR1 is WSHSY and CDR2 is SAAADI. The DNA for the CDR3 is TGCGCCAGCAGTGAGTCTGGATCTCGGCCCCAGCATTTT. Protein sequence: CASSESGSRPQHF.

The chain uses TRBV2 and TRBJ1-1, with D perhaps matching TRBD1 (5 bases). The CDR3 loop spans 14 amino acids. Germline V CDR1 and CDR2: SNHLY, FYNNEI. The V and J ends lost 4 bases and 1 base respectively, with 10 bases between them. This CDR3 is CASSVGQGNTEAFF. DNA of the CDR3: TGTGCCAGCAGTGTAGGGCAGGGGAACACTGAAGCTTTCTTT. Combining the CDR3 with reference TRBV2 and TRBJ1-1 gives the whole variable domain EPEVTQTPSHQVTQMGQEVILRCVPISNHLYFYWYRQILGQKVEFLVSFYNNEISEKSEIFDDQFSVERPDGSNFTLKIRSTKLEDSAMYFCASSVGQGNTEAFFGQGTRLTVV.

This clonotype showed up just a few times. CDR3 nucleotides: TGTGCCAGCAGCTCGGACCCCGGGTCGAACTCTGGAAACACCATATATTTT. It specifies CASSSDPGSNSGNTIYF. This chain links TRBV7-9 with TRBJ1-3, with D hard to call. Germline values: CDR1 SEHNR, CDR2 FQNEAQ (reference sequence). V was trimmed by 4 bases and J by 0 bases, leaving 16 bases between them. The CDR3 runs 17 residues.

The genes are TRBV4-1 and TRBJ2-1, with TRBD2 matching over 12 bases. This CDR3 comprises 15 residues. Germline V gene data show CDR1 as MGHRA and CDR2 as YSYEKL. The J segment lost 8 bases and the V segment lost 5 bases, leaving 7 bases of the junction unmatched. DNA of the CDR3: TGCGCCAGCAGCATATCTAGCGGGAGGGAGTATGAGCAGTTCTTC. This gives the protein CASSISSGREYEQFF.

This clonotype was counted a few times. The genes are TRBV4-2 and TRBJ1-2; weak D call: TRBD1 (6 bases). The CDR3 covers 14 residues. Deletions cut 2 bases from V and 3 bases from J, with 10 bases between. The V gene's germline CDR1 is LGHNA and CDR2 YNFKEQ. The CDR3 loop is CASSQTGSDYGYTF. The CDR3 bases are TGTGCCAGCAGCCAAACAGGGTCGGACTATGGCTACACCTTC.